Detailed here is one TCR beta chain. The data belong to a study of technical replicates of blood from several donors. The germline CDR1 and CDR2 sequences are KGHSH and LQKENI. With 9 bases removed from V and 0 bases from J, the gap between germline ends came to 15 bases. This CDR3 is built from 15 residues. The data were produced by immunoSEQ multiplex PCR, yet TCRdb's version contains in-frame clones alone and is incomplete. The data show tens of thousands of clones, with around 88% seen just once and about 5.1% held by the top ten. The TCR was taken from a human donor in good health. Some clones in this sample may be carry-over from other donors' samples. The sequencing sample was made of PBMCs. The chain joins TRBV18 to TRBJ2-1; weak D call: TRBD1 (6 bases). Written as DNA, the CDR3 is TGTGCCAGTGCCTGGGCAGGGGTCTCCTACAATGAGCAGTTCTTC. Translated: CASAWAGVSYNEQFF.